This T cell receptor beta chain derives from a study of shared clonotypes between healthy human individuals. Turning to the study itself: There were three CD4 naive, three CD4 memory, two CD8 naive and one CD8 memory plates per donor. Notes on the study in general: In contrast to clonotypes shared by all four donors, non-shared clonotypes had lower generation probabilities.

A note on this clone: What it binds is not known.

Germline V gene lookup returns CDR1 SGHRS and CDR2 YFSETQ. The CDR3 consists of 14 residues. V was trimmed by 2 bases and J by 2 bases, leaving 11 bases between them. The protocol was immunoSEQ multiplex PCR, while the TCRdb copy is restricted to in-frame clones and leaves out a portion. The sample has around 940,000 clones; 70% to 85% are singletons. The J gene is TRBJ2-7, the V gene TRBV5-1; D not certain. The source material was memory CD4+ T cells sorted from blood. Subset reported: CD45RA-negative fraction. The receptor comes from a man in his late teens or twenties in good health. The CDR3 protein is CASSLSSQTYEQYF. The CDR3 DNA follows: TGCGCCAGCAGCTTATCCAGCCAAACCTACGAGCAGTACTTC.